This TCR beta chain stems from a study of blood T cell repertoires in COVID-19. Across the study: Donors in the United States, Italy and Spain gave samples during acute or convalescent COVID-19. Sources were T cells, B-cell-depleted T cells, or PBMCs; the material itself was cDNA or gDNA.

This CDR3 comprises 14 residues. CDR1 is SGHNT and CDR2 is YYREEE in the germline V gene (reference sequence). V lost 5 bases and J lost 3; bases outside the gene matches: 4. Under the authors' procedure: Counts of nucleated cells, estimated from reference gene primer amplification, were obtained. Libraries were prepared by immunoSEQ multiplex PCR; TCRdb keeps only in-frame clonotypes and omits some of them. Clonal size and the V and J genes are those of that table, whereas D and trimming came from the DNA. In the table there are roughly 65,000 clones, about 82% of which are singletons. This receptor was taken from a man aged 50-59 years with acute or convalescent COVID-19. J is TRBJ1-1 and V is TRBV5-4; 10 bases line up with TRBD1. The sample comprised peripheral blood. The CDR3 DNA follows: TGTGCCAGCAGACCCGGGACAGGGGACACTGAAGCTTTCTTT. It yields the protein CASRPGTGDTEAFF.